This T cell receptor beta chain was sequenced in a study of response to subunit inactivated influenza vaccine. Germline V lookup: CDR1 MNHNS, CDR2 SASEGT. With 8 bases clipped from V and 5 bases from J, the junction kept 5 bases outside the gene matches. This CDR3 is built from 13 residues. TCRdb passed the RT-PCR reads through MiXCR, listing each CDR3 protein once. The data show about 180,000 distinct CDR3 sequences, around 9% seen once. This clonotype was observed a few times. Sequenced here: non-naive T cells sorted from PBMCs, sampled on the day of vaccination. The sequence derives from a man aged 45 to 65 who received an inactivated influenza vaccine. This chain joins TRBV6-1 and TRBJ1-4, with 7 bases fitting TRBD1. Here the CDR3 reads CASRTGDNEKLFF. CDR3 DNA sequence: TGTGCCAGCCGGACAGGAGACAATGAAAAACTGTTTTTT.